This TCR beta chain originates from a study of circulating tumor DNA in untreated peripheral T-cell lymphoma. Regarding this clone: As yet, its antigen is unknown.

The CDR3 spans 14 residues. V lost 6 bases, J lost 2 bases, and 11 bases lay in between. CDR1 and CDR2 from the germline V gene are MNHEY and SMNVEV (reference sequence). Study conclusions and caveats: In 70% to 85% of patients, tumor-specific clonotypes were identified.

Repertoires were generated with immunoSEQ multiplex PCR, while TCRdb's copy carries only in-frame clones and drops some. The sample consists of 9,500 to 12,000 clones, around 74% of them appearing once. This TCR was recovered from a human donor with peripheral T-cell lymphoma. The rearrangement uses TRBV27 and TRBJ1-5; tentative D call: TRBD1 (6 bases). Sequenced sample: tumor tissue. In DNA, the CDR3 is TGTGCCAGCAGCAGATCAGGGGGCAATCAGCCCCAGCATTTT. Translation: CASSRSGGNQPQHF.